The 18 T cell receptor beta chains listed next were all sequenced from one sample in a study of T cells in Graves' hyperthyroidism and ophthalmopathy. Amplification targeted TCR beta CDR3 regions from RNA transcripts. The HTBI primer set served for first-round RT-PCR of the TCR CDR3. TCRdb recomputed calls from the multiplex PCR reads with MiXCR, one row per CDR3 protein. The sample carries roughly 500,000 distinct CDR3 sequences, around 43% recorded once. Sequencing was performed on peripheral blood or thyroid tissue (not recorded which). The receptors derive from an adult woman with Graves' disease, either hyperthyroidism or ophthalmopathy (not recorded which).

This clonotype was observed a handful of times. The chain couples TRBV10-3 to TRBJ1-6, with 7 bases identical to TRBD1. V gave up 10 bases and J gave up 7 bases; unmatched junction bases: 13. Germline-derived CDR1 and CDR2 are ENHRY and SYGVKD. The CDR3 sequence is 15 residues long. The CDR3 here is CASTTTGTENSPLHF. The CDR3 DNA is TGTGCCAGTACCACCACCGGGACAGAAAATTCACCCCTCCACTTT.

This clonotype showed up many times. The gene calls are TRBV27 and TRBJ2-5; 9 bases are a match to TRBD1. CDR3 size: 15 residues. V lost 7 bases, J lost 3 bases, and 9 bases stayed unmatched. The germline V gene has CDR1 MNHEY and CDR2 SMNVEV (reference sequence). CDR3 nucleotides: TGTGCCAGCACTCAATCCGGGACAGGGAAAGAGACCCAGTACTTC. Translation: CASTQSGTGKETQYF.

Note on this clonotype: The junction and the germline gene differ at one end; a read error may be behind it. V gene TRBV7-9 combines with J gene TRBJ1-4, with 10 positions matching TRBD1. The germline gives CDR1 SEHNR, CDR2 FQNEAQ (reference sequence). The CDR3 totals 15 residues. The CDR3 reads CASSPRTGGGEELFF. The CDR3 DNA reads as TGTGCCAGCAGCCCCCGGACAGGGGGAGGTGAAGAACTGTTTTTT.

This clonotype was observed a single time. Just one base apart from a much larger clone, this may be a read error. The J gene is TRBJ1-5, the V gene TRBV5-6; D uncertain. Germline CDR1 is SGHDT and CDR2 is YYEEEE. V dropped 0 bases and J dropped 5 bases, with 9 bases sitting between them. The CDR3 is made up of 14 amino acids. CDR3 sequence: CASSLGESYQPQHF. CDR3 DNA sequence: TGTGCCAGCAGCTTGGGGGAATCCTATCAGCCCCAGCATTTT.

Ten or more counts support this clonotype. This sequence joins TRBV2 and TRBJ1-5; maybe TRBD1 (5 bases). V was pared by 4 bases and J by 6 bases, with 16 bases between. The germline V gene has CDR1 SNHLY and CDR2 FYNNEI. The CDR3 consists of 15 residues. The CDR3 region has the DNA TGTGCCAGCAGTGGCCGGGACCCCAAATCTCAGCCCCAGCATTTT. This encodes CASSGRDPKSQPQHF.

V usage is TRBV20-1 and J usage is TRBJ1-3; D uncertain. Trimming removed 5 bases from V and 0 bases from J, with 14 bases in between. CDR1 is DFQATT, CDR2 SNEGSKA, per germline (reference sequence). CDR3 size: 15 residues. The CDR3 region is CSALSLASSGNTIYF. The CDR3 DNA reads TGCAGTGCTCTCTCTCTGGCTAGCTCTGGAAACACCATATATTTT.

This clonotype was detected only a few times. The chain combines TRBV3-1 with TRBJ2-7; TRBD1 matches at 8 bases. The ends lost 0 bases at V and 4 bases at J; junction bases unmatched: 11. The CDR3 totals 17 residues. Per germline, CDR1 LGHDT and CDR2 YNNKEL (reference sequence). DNA of the CDR3: TGTGCCAGCAGCCAAGAGGGAGCAAGGGACAGGAGTTACGAGCAGTACTTC. Residues: CASSQEGARDRSYEQYF.

The rearrangement joins TRBV29-1 to TRBJ1-2; possibly TRBD1 for D (5 bases). V lost 6 bases and J lost 4, with 12 bases in between. Germline V gene data show CDR1 as SQVTM and CDR2 as ANQGSEA. This CDR3 has 12 residues. CDR3 DNA sequence: TGCAGCGTGTCCGGGACCGTCTATGGCTACACCTTC. Protein: CSVSGTVYGYTF.

This clonotype has a count of ten or more. The chain carries TRBV7-9 and TRBJ2-7, with D tentatively TRBD1 (6 bases). The CDR3 consists of 15 residues. Germline CDR1 is SEHNR and CDR2 is FQNEAQ (reference sequence). Trimming pared 5 bases from V and 5 bases from J, leaving 19 bases between. The CDR3 loop is CASSDPRDKSNEQYF. The CDR3 coding sequence is TGTGCCAGCAGCGATCCCCGGGACAAGTCCAACGAGCAGTACTTC.

The chain combines TRBV25-1 with TRBJ2-5; 9 nucleotides match TRBD2. The junction had 7 bases not matched to a gene; V was cut back by 3 bases and J by 5 bases. The V gene's germline CDR1 is MGHDK and CDR2 SYGVNS. This CDR3 is built from 15 residues. CDR3 sequence (DNA): TGTGCCAGCAGTGAGAGGGGACTAGCTGTGGAGACCCAGTACTTC. It yields the protein CASSERGLAVETQYF.

This clonotype came up a few times. The J gene is TRBJ1-1, the V gene TRBV7-2; 9 bases align to TRBD1. V shed 5 bases, J shed 3 bases, and the junction held 4 bases outside the gene matches. CDR1 and CDR2 (germline): SGHTA, FQGNSA. The CDR3 loop spans 14 amino acids. The CDR3 is CASSAGTGHTEAFF. The CDR3 coding sequence is TGTGCCAGCAGCGCCGGGACAGGGCACACTGAAGCTTTCTTT. The full variable domain, its missing parts supplied by reference TRBV7-2 and TRBJ1-1, is GAGVSQSPSNKVTEKGKDVELRCDPISGHTALYWYRQSLGQGLEFLIYFQGNSAPDKSGLPSDRFSAERTGGSVSTLTIQRTQQEDSAVYLCASSAGTGHTEAFFGQGTRLTVV.

V is TRBV6-2 or TRBV6-3 and J is TRBJ2-2; no clear D gene. The CDR3 runs to 13 residues. With 6 bases removed from V and 0 bases from J, the gap between germline ends came to 5 bases. Germline CDR1 is MNHEY and CDR2 is SVGEGT. CDR3 residues: CASRLTNTGELFF. CDR3 nucleotide sequence: TGTGCCAGCAGACTAACGAACACCGGGGAGCTGTTTTTT.

This clonotype was recorded a few times. The rearrangement links TRBV7-9 to TRBJ2-6; TRBD1 might be the D (6 bases). CDR3 length equals 15 residues. From germline, CDR1 is SEHNR and CDR2 FQNEAQ (reference sequence). V gave up 7 bases and J gave up 0 bases, with 10 bases separating them. CDR3 protein: CASIARGSGANVLTF. As DNA, the CDR3 is TGTGCCAGCATAGCCAGGGGCTCTGGGGCCAACGTCCTGACTTTC. The full variable domain, rest sourced from reference TRBV7-9 and TRBJ2-6, is DTGVSQNPRHKITKRGQNVTFRCDPISEHNRLYWYRQTLGQGPEFLTYFQNEAQLEKSRLLSDRFSAERPKGSFSTLEIQRTEQGDSAMYLCASIARGSGANVLTFGAGSRLTVL.

This clonotype was counted at least ten times. The chain is built from TRBV4-1 and TRBJ1-2; no clear D. The CDR3 covers 14 residues. CDR1 MGHRA and CDR2 YSYEKL come from the germline V gene. V lost 1 base to trimming and J lost 0 bases, with 6 bases between them. CDR3 residues: CASSQGRSNYGYTF. CDR3 DNA sequence: TGCGCCAGCAGCCAAGGACGGTCTAACTATGGCTACACCTTC.

The table lists this clonotype with many counts. The chain couples TRBV24-1 to TRBJ1-5; D ambiguous. Germline CDR1 is KGHDR and CDR2 is SFDVKD. This CDR3 has 14 residues. Trimming took 4 bases from V and 3 from J, leaving 9 bases between them. The CDR3, as DNA: TGTGCCACCAGTGAAGGGAGGTCCAATCAGCCCCAGCATTTT. Amino acids: CATSEGRSNQPQHF.

There are many counts of this clonotype. This chain uses TRBV20-1 with TRBJ2-5, with 8 bases fitting TRBD2. Trimming took 1 base from V and 2 from J; bases not matched to a gene: 0. Germline lookup yields CDR1 DFQATT and CDR2 SNEGSKA (reference sequence). There are 13 residues in the CDR3. In DNA form, the CDR3 reads TGCAGTGCTAGAGTAGCGGGGCAAGAGACCCAGTACTTC. Translation: CSARVAGQETQYF.

About this clonotype itself: An end of the junction does not agree with germline; a read error may underlie this. The chain is built from TRBV7-7 and TRBJ2-5, with 8 bases lining up with TRBD1. This CDR3 spans 14 amino acids. In germline, CDR1 is SSHAT, CDR2 FNYEAQ (reference sequence). This CDR3 reads CASSKQGGDETQYF. CDR3 sequence (DNA): TGTGCTAGCAGCAAACAGGGGGGAGATGAGACCCAGTACTTC.

This clonotype has ten or more counts. This chain joins TRBV20-1 and TRBJ1-1, with D hard to call. CDR3 length: 16 residues. CDR1 is DFQATT and CDR2 is SNEGSKA in the germline V gene (reference sequence). V gave up 0 bases and J gave up 3 bases, with 17 bases separating them. CDR3 region: CSARDGGRLSDTEAFF. CDR3 coding DNA: TGCAGTGCTAGAGACGGAGGGAGGCTGTCGGACACTGAAGCTTTCTTT.